The 21 T cell receptor beta chains presented below share a single source sample, sequenced in a study of cytomegalovirus exposure and HLA in healthy donors. 13 Jbeta primers and 60 Vbeta primers were used for the PCR. Generated by immunoSEQ multiplex PCR, the TCRdb table keeps only in-frame clones and is missing some. This sample has roughly 190,000 clones, with 81% found just once. The sample was PBMCs. These TCRs come from a man aged 40-49 years in good health and CMV-seropositive.

This clone came up once. This CDR3 reads CASSVRPLAMGDTQYF. CDR3 DNA: TGTGCCAGCAGCGTACGGCCACTAGCCATGGGAGATACGCAGTATTTT. V and J are TRBV9 and TRBJ2-3; D might be TRBD2 (6 bases). Germline values: CDR1 SGDLS, CDR2 YYNGEE. CDR3 length equals 16 residues. The germline V and J ends were trimmed by 1 base and 5 bases, with 17 bases remaining between them.

This clone was recorded once. V and J are TRBV7-9 and TRBJ1-4; 7 nucleotides agree with TRBD1. CDR1 and CDR2 (germline): SEHNR, FQNEAQ (reference sequence). The CDR3 is made up of 14 amino acids. Germline trimming cut 3 bases from V and 5 bases from J; bases unmatched to any gene: 3. The CDR3 DNA sequence: TGTGCCAGCAGCTTCGGGACAGAGAATGAAAAACTGTTTTTT. Translation: CASSFGTENEKLFF.

This sequence joins TRBV15 and TRBJ2-5, with D unclear. CDR3 length: 12 amino acids. The germline V and J ends were trimmed by 3 bases and 8 bases, with 10 bases remaining between them. Germline CDR1 reads LNHNV; CDR2 reads YYDKDF (reference sequence). The CDR3 DNA is TGTGCCACCAGCAGCATCGGTTCAACCCAGTACTTC. Translating it yields CATSSIGSTQYF.

The chain couples TRBV5-1 to TRBJ2-5; D is possibly TRBD2 (7 bases). With the DNA end fitting TRBJ2-7 better, the J assignment may be wrong. The CDR3 loop spans 15 amino acids. Germline V gene sequence: CDR1 SGHRS, CDR2 YFSETQ. The CDR3 nucleotides are TGCGCCAGCAGCCCGGGGGGCGTCGGCGACTACGAGCAGTACTTC. Translating it yields CASSPGGVGDYEQYF.

This clone appeared once. The V call is TRBV18, the J call TRBJ2-7, with a possible D match to TRBD1 (6 bases). Germline V lookup: CDR1 KGHSH, CDR2 LQKENI. The CDR3 totals 14 residues. V dropped 5 bases and J dropped 2 bases, with 13 bases sitting between them. The chain's CDR3 is CASSTQDSTYEQYF. The CDR3 DNA reads TGTGCCAGCTCAACCCAGGACAGCACCTACGAGCAGTACTTC.

This sequence joins TRBV4-1 and TRBJ2-5; D perhaps matches TRBD1 (5 bases). The germline V gene has CDR1 MGHRA and CDR2 YSYEKL. Deletions cut 4 bases from V and 1 base from J, with 7 bases between. CDR3 size: 13 residues. CDR3 sequence reads: CASSPDSQETQYF. CDR3 nucleotides: TGCGCCAGCAGCCCCGACAGCCAAGAGACCCAGTACTTC.

This chain uses TRBV7-2 with TRBJ2-5; 9 positions match TRBD2. The CDR3 has 17 residues. Germline CDR1 SGHTA, CDR2 FQGNSA. The V segment lost 2 bases and the J segment 4 bases; nucleotides outside the gene matches: 11. The CDR3 DNA follows: TGTGCCAGCAGCTTATTGGGTAGCGGGAGCATCGGAGAGACCCAGTACTTC. Translation: CASSLLGSGSIGETQYF.

This clone was counted only a few times. The chain carries TRBV2 and TRBJ1-6; D gene ambiguous. The CDR3 runs 14 residues. V lost 2 bases and J 14 bases, leaving 16 bases between the germline ends. Germline V gives CDR1 SNHLY, CDR2 FYNNEI. Here the CDR3 reads CASSEMSGPRSLHF. The CDR3 DNA is TGTGCCAGCAGTGAAATGTCCGGCCCTAGGTCCCTCCACTTT.

This clone has more than one count but fewer than ten. This chain connects TRBV2 to TRBJ1-6; TRBD1 aligns across 8 bases. CDR1 is SNHLY and CDR2 is FYNNEI in the germline V gene. Losses at the gene ends were 5 bases for V and 0 bases for J; bases not matched to a gene: 6. The CDR3 totals 17 residues. CDR3 region: CASSTDRGSSYNSPLHF. DNA of the CDR3: TGTGCCAGCAGTACTGACAGGGGAAGCTCCTATAATTCACCCCTCCACTTT.

The table lists this clone with a few counts. The chain employs TRBV19 and TRBJ1-2; 7 bases align to TRBD1. The germline CDR1 and CDR2 sequences are LNHDA and SQIVND (reference sequence). Losses at the gene ends were 3 bases for V and 4 bases for J; bases not matched to a gene: 11. The CDR3 covers 16 residues. CDR3 bases: TGTGCCAGTAGTATCATGGGACAGCGAGACGGCTATGGCTACACCTTC. Its protein is CASSIMGQRDGYGYTF. The variable domain in full, with the rest retrieved from reference TRBV19 and TRBJ1-2, is DGGITQSPKYLFRKEGQNVTLSCEQNLNHDAMYWYRQDPGQGLRLIYYSQIVNDFQKGDIAEGYSVSREKKESFPLTVTSAQKNPTAFYLCASSIMGQRDGYGYTFGSGTRLTVV.

The chain uses TRBV14 and TRBJ2-5; tentative D call: TRBD1 (6 bases). The CDR3 has 14 amino acids. CDR1 is SGHDN, CDR2 FVKESK, per germline. V was clipped by 8 bases and J by 1 base, with 14 bases between them. The CDR3 protein is CASGPGTTQETQYF. Here the CDR3 DNA reads TGTGCCAGCGGCCCGGGGACAACCCAAGAGACCCAGTACTTC.

The V call is TRBV5-6, the J call TRBJ1-1, with 10 bases lining up with TRBD1. The CDR3 consists of 15 residues. The germline V gene has CDR1 SGHDT and CDR2 YYEEEE. The J segment lost 4 bases and the V segment lost 3 bases, leaving 6 bases of the junction unmatched. The CDR3 nucleotides are TGTGCCAGCAGCTCTTACGGACAGGGGGGCACTGAAGCTTTCTTT. Encoded protein: CASSSYGQGGTEAFF.

This clone appeared a single time. The V gene is TRBV7-9, the J gene TRBJ1-6, with TRBD1 as a possible D gene (6 bases). This CDR3 contains 17 residues. V lost 0 bases to trimming and J lost 7 bases, with 16 bases between them. In germline, CDR1 is SEHNR, CDR2 FQNEAQ (reference sequence). DNA for the CDR3: TGTGCCAGCAGCTTAGCGGGACACACGGATAGGAATTCACCCCTCCACTTT. Translated: CASSLAGHTDRNSPLHF. The full variable domain, completed using reference TRBV7-9 and TRBJ1-6, is DTGVSQNPRHKITKRGQNVTFRCDPISEHNRLYWYRQTLGQGPEFLTYFQNEAQLEKSRLLSDRFSAERPKGSFSTLEIQRTEQGDSAMYLCASSLAGHTDRNSPLHFGNGTRLTVT.

This chain links TRBV5-6 with TRBJ2-5; 8 nucleotides agree with TRBD1. Germline V gives CDR1 SGHDT, CDR2 YYEEEE. The CDR3 is 15 residues long. V trimming: 3 bases; J trimming: 5 bases; junction bases outside the gene matches: 9. In DNA form, the CDR3 reads TGTGCCAGCAGCTCTCAGGACAGGGCCCTCGAGACCCAGTACTTC. Residues: CASSSQDRALETQYF. Full variable domain (remainder filled in from reference TRBV5-6 and TRBJ2-5): DAGVTQSPTHLIKTRGQQVTLRCSPKSGHDTVSWYQQALGQGPQFIFQYYEEEERQRGNFPDRFSGHQFPNYSSELNVNALLLGDSALYLCASSSQDRALETQYFGPGTRLLVL.

This clone has only one observation. V and J are TRBV5-8 and TRBJ2-7, with D perhaps matching TRBD1 (5 bases). CDR1 and CDR2 (germline): SGHTS, YDEGEE. Deletions cut 0 bases from V and 4 bases from J, with 14 bases between. The CDR3 has 15 residues. For the CDR3, the DNA is TGTGCCAGCAGCTTGGGGACAAACCTTTTATACGAGCAGTACTTC. Translation gives CASSLGTNLLYEQYF.

This rearrangement joins TRBV7-2 to TRBJ2-4; 15 nucleotides agree with TRBD2. The CDR3 is 19 residues long. Germline V CDR1 and CDR2: SGHTA, FQGNSA. V shed 4 bases, J shed 5 bases, and the junction held 12 bases outside the gene matches. This CDR3 reads CASSSGLAGGLLKENIQYF. In DNA, the CDR3 is TGTGCCAGCAGCTCGGGACTAGCGGGAGGCCTACTTAAAGAAAACATTCAGTACTTC.

In the case of this clone: The same CDR3 can be traced to other DNA sequences in this sample. This chain links TRBV6-6 with TRBJ2-7; 7 nucleotides agree with TRBD1. The germline V gene has CDR1 MNHNY and CDR2 SVGAGI (reference sequence). V lost 2 bases and J lost 2; bases outside the gene matches: 0. CDR3 size: 13 residues. CDR3 in amino acids: CASSYRGPYEQYF. The CDR3 coding sequence is TGTGCCAGCAGTTACAGGGGGCCCTACGAGCAGTACTTC.

CDR3 region: CASSLGQISTDTQYF. CDR3 bases: TGCGCCAGCAGCTTGGGACAGATTAGCACAGATACGCAGTATTTT. V gene TRBV5-1 combines with J gene TRBJ2-3; D is perhaps TRBD1 (5 bases). Germline CDR1 SGHRS, CDR2 YFSETQ. V lost 0 bases to trimming and J lost 0 bases, with 8 bases between them. This CDR3 has 15 amino acids.

As regards this clone: Additional DNA sequences in this sample encode the identical CDR3. The V and J genes are TRBV19 and TRBJ2-7; TRBD1 aligns across 8 bases. The CDR3 is made up of 15 amino acids. The trim removed 1 base at V and 0 bases at J, leaving 2 bases unmatched. CDR1 and CDR2 from the germline V gene are LNHDA and SQIVND (reference sequence). Here the CDR3 reads CASSIGTGGSYEQYF. The CDR3 DNA follows: TGTGCCAGTAGTATAGGTACAGGGGGCTCCTACGAGCAGTACTTC.

The chain joins TRBV29-1 to TRBJ2-7; D might be TRBD1 (5 bases). Germline-derived CDR1 and CDR2 are SQVTM and ANQGSEA. The CDR3 contains 11 residues. Trimming removed 6 bases from V and 6 bases from J, with 12 bases in between. As DNA, the CDR3 is TGCAGCGTCAGGGCAGGGCGCGAGCAGTACTTC. Translating gives CSVRAGREQYF.

The chain joins TRBV7-2 to TRBJ1-2, with a possible D match to TRBD1 (6 bases). Germline V gives CDR1 SGHTA, CDR2 FQGNSA. Trimming left V 5 bases short and J 4 bases short, with 17 bases between. This CDR3 is 15 amino acids long. This CDR3 is CASSPHRDTAYGYTF. CDR3 sequence (DNA): TGTGCCAGCAGCCCCCACCGGGACACCGCCTATGGCTACACCTTC.